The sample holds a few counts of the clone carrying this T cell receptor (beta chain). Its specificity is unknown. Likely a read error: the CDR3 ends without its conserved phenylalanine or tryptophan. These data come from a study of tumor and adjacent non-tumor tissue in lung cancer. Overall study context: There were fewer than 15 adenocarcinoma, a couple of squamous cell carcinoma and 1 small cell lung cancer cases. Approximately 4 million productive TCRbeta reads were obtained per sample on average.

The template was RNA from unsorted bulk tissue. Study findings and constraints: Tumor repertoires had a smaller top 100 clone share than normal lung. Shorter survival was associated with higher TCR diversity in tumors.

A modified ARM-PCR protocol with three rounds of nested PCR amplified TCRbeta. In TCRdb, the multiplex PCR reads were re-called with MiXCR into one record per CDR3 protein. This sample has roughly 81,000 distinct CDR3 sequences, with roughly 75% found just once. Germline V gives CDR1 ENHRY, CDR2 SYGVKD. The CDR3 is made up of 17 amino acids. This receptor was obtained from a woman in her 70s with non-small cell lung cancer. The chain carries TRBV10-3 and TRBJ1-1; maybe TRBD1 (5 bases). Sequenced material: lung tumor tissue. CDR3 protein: CAVSEYLSPGGNTEAFS. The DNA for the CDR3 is TGTGCCGTCAGTGAGTACCTCTCACCCGGGGGGAACACTGAAGCTTTCTCT.